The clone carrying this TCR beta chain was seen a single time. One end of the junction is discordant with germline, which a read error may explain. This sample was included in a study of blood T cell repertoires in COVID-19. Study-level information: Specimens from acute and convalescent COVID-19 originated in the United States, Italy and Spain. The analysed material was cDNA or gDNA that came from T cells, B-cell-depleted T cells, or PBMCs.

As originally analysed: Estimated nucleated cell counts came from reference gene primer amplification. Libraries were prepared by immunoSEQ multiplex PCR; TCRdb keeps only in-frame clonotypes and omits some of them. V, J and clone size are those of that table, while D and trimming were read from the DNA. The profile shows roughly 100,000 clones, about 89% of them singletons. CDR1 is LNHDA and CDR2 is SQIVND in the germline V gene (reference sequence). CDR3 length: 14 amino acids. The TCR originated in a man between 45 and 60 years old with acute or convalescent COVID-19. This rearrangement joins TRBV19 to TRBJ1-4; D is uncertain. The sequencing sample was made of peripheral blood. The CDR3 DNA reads TGTGCCAGTAGTATATGGGCAACAAATGAAAAACTGTTTTTT. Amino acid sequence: CASSIWATNEKLFF.